Presented here are 26 T cell receptor beta chains from one specimen sequenced in a study of blood T cells in healthy people across ages. A J-beta primer mix and a sample-barcoded 5' primer were used in a second PCR of roughly 6 to 12 cycles. One entry per CDR3 protein results from TCRdb running MiXCR on the 5' RACE reads. The sample contains some 860,000 distinct CDR3 sequences, around three fifths of which appear only once. The sequenced material came from blood. These receptors came from a man aged 35 to 55 in good health.

This chain uses TRBV20-1 with TRBJ1-2, with D maybe TRBD1 (5 bases). Per the germline V gene, CDR1 is DFQATT and CDR2 is SNEGSKA (reference sequence). The germline V and J ends were trimmed by 0 bases and 7 bases, with 9 bases remaining between them. The CDR3 has 12 residues. The CDR3 here is CSARDPGGGYTF. CDR3 bases: TGCAGTGCTAGAGATCCCGGGGGTGGCTACACCTTC.

A few counts support this clonotype. The chain has TRBV9 and TRBJ2-3, with 7 nucleotides matching TRBD2. The germline CDR1 and CDR2 sequences are SGDLS and YYNGEE. Losses at the gene ends were 4 bases for V and 0 bases for J; bases not matched to a gene: 8. The CDR3 consists of 16 residues. CDR3 nucleotides: TGTGCCAGCAGCTCCGGCGGGAGCGTTAGCACAGATACGCAGTATTTT. Amino acid sequence: CASSSGGSVSTDTQYF.

This rearrangement joins TRBV20-1 to TRBJ1-6; D gene unclear. The length of the CDR3 is 15 residues. Trimming took 1 base from V and 7 from J, leaving 14 bases between them. Germline lookup yields CDR1 DFQATT and CDR2 SNEGSKA (reference sequence). This chain's CDR3 is CSARVTGRENSPLHF. As DNA, the CDR3 is TGCAGTGCTAGAGTGACGGGCCGGGAAAATTCACCCCTCCACTTT.

This clonotype was counted once. This sequence joins TRBV28 and TRBJ2-1; 9 positions match TRBD1. The CDR3 loop spans 14 amino acids. CDR1 is MDHEN, CDR2 SYDVKM, per germline. The J segment lost 9 bases and the V segment lost 4 bases, leaving 7 bases of the junction unmatched. The chain's CDR3 is CASSSRDRVREQFF. DNA of the CDR3: TGTGCCAGCAGTTCCCGGGACAGGGTTCGTGAGCAGTTCTTC. Full variable domain (missing parts from reference TRBV28 and TRBJ2-1): DVKVTQSSRYLVKRTGEKVFLECVQDMDHENMFWYRQDPGLGLRLIYFSYDVKMKEKGDIPEGYSVSREKKERFSLILESASTNQTSMYLCASSSRDRVREQFFGPGTRLTVL.

The chain uses TRBV5-1 and TRBJ2-3, with D possibly TRBD1 on 10 matching bases. The CDR3 spans 21 residues. V dropped 3 bases and J dropped 0 bases, with 29 bases sitting between them. The V gene's germline CDR1 is SGHRS and CDR2 YFSETQ. DNA of the CDR3: TGCGCCAGCAGCTCTCCGGGACAGGGGTTTCGCGGGAGGGCGAGCACAGATACGCAGTATTTT. It specifies CASSSPGQGFRGRASTDTQYF.

The chain has TRBV12-3 or TRBV12-4 and TRBJ2-1; 14 bases are a match to TRBD2. V trimming: 5 bases; J trimming: 13 bases; junction bases outside the gene matches: 13. The CDR3 contains 16 residues. This CDR3 is CASSLSPGGLAGEQFF. For the CDR3, the DNA is TGTGCCAGCAGTCTATCTCCAGGGGGACTAGCGGGGGAACAGTTCTTC.

In regard to this clonotype: Given a much more abundant clone one base away, this may be a read error. This chain uses TRBV20-1 with TRBJ2-3; 12 nucleotides line up with TRBD2. J was trimmed by 2 bases and V by 6 bases; bases with no gene match: 12. Germline V CDR1 and CDR2: DFQATT, SNEGSKA (reference sequence). The CDR3 runs 17 residues. The CDR3 DNA sequence: TGCAGTGCCCCGAGTCCCGGGACTAGCGGGTACACAGATACGCAGTATTTT. This translates into CSAPSPGTSGYTDTQYF.

The rearrangement links TRBV6-4 to TRBJ2-1; the D is unclear. The tail of the sequence fits TRBJ2-7 better, so the J call may be wrong. CDR1 and CDR2 (germline): MRHNA, SNTAGT. The CDR3 loop spans 14 amino acids. CDR3 residues: CATEIDFSYNEQYF. Written as DNA, the CDR3 is TGTGCCACCGAAATCGACTTCTCCTACAATGAGCAGTACTTC.

The sample holds a few counts of this clonotype. The V call is TRBV27, the J call TRBJ2-5, with 10 bases that match TRBD2. The J call may not be correct, given that the DNA end is closer to TRBJ2-7. The CDR3 runs 15 residues. CDR1 and CDR2 (germline): MNHEY, SMNVEV (reference sequence). The CDR3 protein is CASNRAGGPFGEQYF. Here the CDR3 DNA reads TGTGCCAGCAACCGAGCGGGGGGGCCCTTTGGCGAGCAGTACTTC.

This chain's CDR3 is CASSRTSGDYNEQFF. The CDR3 bases are TGTGCCAGCAGTCGGACTAGCGGAGATTACAATGAGCAGTTCTTC. This chain connects TRBV3-1 to TRBJ2-1, with 10 bases identical to TRBD2. This CDR3 contains 15 residues. V gave up 6 bases and J gave up 4 bases; unmatched junction bases: 6. Germline V gene lookup returns CDR1 LGHDT and CDR2 YNNKEL (reference sequence).

The genes are TRBV6-5 and TRBJ1-6; 7 nucleotides match TRBD1. Germline assignment: CDR1 MNHEY and CDR2 SVGAGI. V dropped 2 bases and J dropped 5; count of bases not matched to a gene: 3. The CDR3 contains 15 residues. The CDR3 sequence: CASSYRDSNNSPLHF. The DNA for the CDR3 is TGTGCCAGCAGTTACCGGGACAGCAATAATTCACCCCTCCACTTT.

The chain is built from TRBV14 and TRBJ2-1; D gene unclear. This CDR3 region has 12 residues. CDR1 is SGHDN and CDR2 is FVKESK in the germline V gene. V was clipped by 1 base and J by 8 bases, with 6 bases between them. The CDR3, as DNA: TGTGCCAGCAGCCAAGCCAGGCATGAGCAGTTCTTC. Translation: CASSQARHEQFF.

The chain carries TRBV5-5 and TRBJ2-1; TRBD2 matches 9 bases. Germline values: CDR1 SGHKS, CDR2 YYEKEE (reference sequence). V dropped 4 bases and J dropped 1; count of bases not matched to a gene: 6. The CDR3 is made up of 16 amino acids. Written as DNA, the CDR3 is TGTGCCAGCAGCCTCAGACTAGCGGTATCCTACAATGAGCAGTTCTTC. It encodes CASSLRLAVSYNEQFF.

The gene calls are TRBV20-1 and TRBJ2-4; possible D gene TRBD2, 6 bases. The J call may be wrong; the DNA end is better matched by TRBJ2-5. Germline CDR1 reads DFQATT; CDR2 reads SNEGSKA (reference sequence). The CDR3 extends over 15 amino acids. DNA of the CDR3: TGCAGTGCTAGAGATGCGGTAGCGGTCCTGAAGACCCAGTACTTC. It is translated as CSARDAVAVLKTQYF.

The chain uses TRBV20-1 and TRBJ2-3, with 8 bases matching TRBD1. Trimming at V came to 3 bases and at J to 7 bases, leaving 9 bases not matched to a gene. CDR3 size: 14 residues. Germline CDR1 DFQATT, CDR2 SNEGSKA (reference sequence). Here the CDR3 DNA reads TGCAGTGCTAGTCTTCGACAGGGGCATCATACGCAGTATTTT. Its protein product is CSASLRQGHHTQYF.

This clonotype was observed a handful of times. This chain links TRBV10-3 with TRBJ2-1; the D gene is possibly TRBD2 (6 bases). The V and J ends lost 6 bases and 4 bases respectively, with 13 bases between them. In germline, CDR1 is ENHRY, CDR2 SYGVKD. The CDR3 spans 14 residues. The chain's CDR3 is CAIRTSDPYNEQFF. CDR3 bases: TGTGCCATCAGGACTAGTGACCCATACAATGAGCAGTTCTTC.

The sample holds many counts of this clonotype. The junction differs from germline at one of its ends, possibly a read error. This sequence joins TRBV5-1 and TRBJ2-5; D is undetermined. CDR3 length: 12 amino acids. Germline values: CDR1 SGHRS, CDR2 YFSETQ. The CDR3 sequence is CASSLDQETQYF. CDR3 in DNA: TGTGCCAGCAGCTTAGACCAAGAGACCCAGTACTTC. The full variable domain, with the rest looked up from reference TRBV5-1 and TRBJ2-5, is KAGVTQTPRYLIKTRGQQVTLSCSPISGHRSVSWYQQTPGQGLQFLFEYFSETQRNKGNFPGRFSGRQFSNSRSEMNVSTLELGDSALYLCASSLDQETQYFGPGTRLLVL.

This rearrangement joins TRBV25-1 to TRBJ1-1; tentative D call: TRBD1 (5 bases). The CDR3 is 13 residues long. The V end lost 6 bases, the J end lost 10 bases, and 18 bases lay between the germline ends. Germline assignment: CDR1 MGHDK and CDR2 SYGVNS. The CDR3 coding sequence is TGTGCCAGCAGGGCGGGGCCGGGATCGTCAGCTTTCTTT. Its protein product is CASRAGPGSSAFF.

This chain's CDR3 is CASSPSYNEQYF. The CDR3 coding sequence is TGTGCCAGCAGTCCCTCCTACAATGAGCAGTACTTC. The chain combines TRBV28 with TRBJ2-7; D call uncertain. The CDR3 is 12 residues long. Germline V lookup: CDR1 MDHEN, CDR2 SYDVKM. V was trimmed by 5 bases and J by 7 bases, leaving 12 bases between them.

The table lists this clonotype with many counts. V is TRBV20-1 and J is TRBJ2-1; 11 bases match TRBD2. The V segment lost 5 bases and the J segment 4 bases; nucleotides outside the gene matches: 7. Germline CDR1 is DFQATT and CDR2 is SNEGSKA (reference sequence). The CDR3 has 15 amino acids. In nucleotides, the CDR3 is TGCAGTGCTTCCCTGCTAGCGGGGGGTTACAATGAGCAGTTCTTC. Amino acid sequence: CSASLLAGGYNEQFF.

This clonotype was counted once. The V call is TRBV15, the J call TRBJ1-5, with a possible D match to TRBD1 (6 bases). With 0 bases removed from V and 7 bases from J, the gap between germline ends came to 19 bases. Germline V lookup: CDR1 LNHNV, CDR2 YYDKDF (reference sequence). This CDR3 region has 17 residues. Here the CDR3 DNA reads TGTGCCACCAGCAGAGAAAGGGGGACCTCCCTTGACCAGCCCCAGCATTTT. Protein: CATSRERGTSLDQPQHF.

This clonotype showed up just a few times. The V call is TRBV5-5, the J call TRBJ2-7; 9 bases line up with TRBD1. With the DNA end fitting TRBJ2-5 better, the J assignment may be wrong. CDR1 is SGHKS, CDR2 YYEKEE, per germline (reference sequence). The length of the CDR3 is 16 residues. CDR3 nucleotide sequence: TGTGCCAGCAGCCCGGGACAGGGTTTTTTTCAAGAGACCCAGTACTTC. Residues: CASSPGQGFFQETQYF.

This clonotype appeared once. This chain uses TRBV5-1 with TRBJ2-3; D gene unclear. The CDR3 sequence is 15 residues long. The V gene lost 0 bases and the J gene lost 1 base, with 9 bases spanning the gap. Germline V lookup: CDR1 SGHRS, CDR2 YFSETQ. In DNA, the CDR3 is TGCGCCAGCAGCTTGGAAGGGCCAGGCACAGATACGCAGTATTTT. This sequence encodes CASSLEGPGTDTQYF.

This clonotype appeared a single time. The CDR3 sequence is CASSPPHGGDEQFF. CDR3 coding DNA: TGTGCCAGCTCACCTCCACACGGAGGGGATGAGCAGTTCTTC. The chain joins TRBV18 to TRBJ2-1, with D possibly TRBD2 on 6 matching bases. CDR3 length equals 14 residues. Germline V gene sequence: CDR1 KGHSH, CDR2 LQKENI. V shed 3 bases and J shed 8 bases, with 14 bases lying between them. Combining the CDR3 with reference TRBV18 and TRBJ2-1 gives the whole variable domain NAGVMQNPRHLVRRRGQEARLRCSPMKGHSHVYWYRQLPEEGLKFMVYLQKENIIDESGMPKERFSAEFPKEGPSILRIQQVVRGDSAAYFCASSPPHGGDEQFFGPGTRLTVL.

In its sample, this clonotype was seen many times. The chain carries TRBV12-3 or TRBV12-4 and TRBJ2-3; D is unresolved. There are 14 residues in the CDR3. V was trimmed by 0 bases and J by 2 bases, leaving 6 bases between them. CDR3 sequence (DNA): TGTGCCAGCAGTTTAGCGCGCACCACAGATACGCAGTATTTT. Protein product: CASSLARTTDTQYF.

In this sample, this clonotype turned up once. The chain has TRBV5-5 and TRBJ2-3; D is undetermined. Trimming shortened V by 4 bases and J by 3 bases, and 12 bases separated the two germline ends. This CDR3 region has 14 residues. The V gene's germline CDR1 is SGHKS and CDR2 YYEKEE (reference sequence). The CDR3 bases are TGTGCCAGCAGCCCATGGATGAGGACAGATACGCAGTATTTT. Its protein is CASSPWMRTDTQYF.